The 5 T cell receptor beta chains reported below all come from one sample, sequenced in a study of shared clonotypes between healthy human individuals. The assay was immunoSEQ multiplex PCR, and TCRdb's table has in-frame clones only and misses some. The sample includes about 380,000 clones, approximately 96% of them seen just once. Material for sequencing was memory CD8+ T cells sorted from blood. As for subset: CD45RO+ cells pooled with CCR7-negative TemRA cells. The source of these receptors is a man aged 25 to 40 in good health.

This chain uses TRBV6-1 with TRBJ1-1; a possible D gene is TRBD1 (6 bases). Trimming cost V 4 bases and J 4 bases, with 22 bases left between them. Germline lookup yields CDR1 MNHNS and CDR2 SASEGT. The CDR3 runs to 17 residues. CDR3 amino acids: CASSGLHSARGGTEAFF. The CDR3 DNA reads as TGTGCCAGCAGTGGACTCCACAGCGCTAGAGGGGGCACTGAAGCTTTCTTT.

The V gene is TRBV5-1, the J gene TRBJ2-7; the D gene is possibly TRBD1 (6 bases). Trimming cost V 4 bases and J 0 bases, with 8 bases left between them. Per germline, CDR1 SGHRS and CDR2 YFSETQ. The CDR3 has 13 amino acids. CDR3 coding DNA: TGCGCCAGCAGCCGGGACAACTCCTACGAGCAGTACTTC. As protein: CASSRDNSYEQYF.

The rearrangement uses TRBV5-1 and TRBJ2-7; 14 nucleotides align to TRBD2. Losses at the gene ends were 4 bases for V and 5 bases for J; bases not matched to a gene: 8. This CDR3 has 16 residues. From germline, CDR1 is SGHRS and CDR2 YFSETQ. The CDR3: CASSLPTSGRAHEQYF. The CDR3 coding sequence is TGCGCCAGCAGCCTACCGACTAGCGGGAGGGCCCACGAGCAGTACTTC.

The rearrangement joins TRBV6-5 to TRBJ1-2; 8 nucleotides match TRBD1. J lost 9 bases, V lost 6 bases, and 12 bases had no gene match. The CDR3 loop spans 14 amino acids. Germline values: CDR1 MNHEY, CDR2 SVGAGI. CDR3 sequence (DNA): TGTGCCAGCAGAACCGGGACAGGCCCCCTTCGCTACACCTTC. It yields the protein CASRTGTGPLRYTF.

The chain links TRBV5-5 to TRBJ2-3; D is unresolved. The germline V and J ends were trimmed by 1 base and 5 bases, with 8 bases remaining between them. Germline V CDR1 and CDR2: SGHKS, YYEKEE (reference sequence). The CDR3 loop spans 13 amino acids. The CDR3 region is CASSLRRGDTQYF. The CDR3 coding sequence is TGTGCCAGCAGCTTGCGGAGAGGAGATACGCAGTATTTT.